A selection of T cell receptor beta chains follows, all from one sample in a study of blood T cell repertoires in COVID-19. This table comes from immunoSEQ multiplex PCR, and its TCRdb copy is limited to in-frame clones, with some not included. The sample records approximately 240,000 clones, nearly 90% being singletons. The sequenced material came from peripheral blood. The source is a woman under 30 who had recovered from COVID-19. CDR3s include the opening cysteine and the closing phenylalanine or tryptophan. The D gene is left open where the match is weak. Size is omitted from some rows. Given values are once, few, many or a class for expanded clones.

D: -
V: TRBV11-2
size: -
J: TRBJ1-1
DNA: TGTGCCAGCAGCTTAGGTGGCCAGGGCGATATGAACACTGAAGCTTTCTTT
CDR3: CASSLGGQGDMNTEAFF

D: TRBD2
V: TRBV5-4
size: -
J: TRBJ2-7
DNA: TGTGCCAGCAGCCACAGCGGGATCAACTACGAGCAGTACTTC
CDR3: CASSHSGINYEQYF

D: -
V: TRBV5-4
size: -
J: TRBJ2-5
DNA: TGTGCCAGCAGCTTGGGACAGACTCAAGAGACCCAGTACTTC
CDR3: CASSLGQTQETQYF

D: -
V: TRBV3-1/TRBV3-2
size: -
J: TRBJ2-1
DNA: TGTGCCAGCAGCCAACCCTCGTCTGAGCAGTTCTTC
CDR3: CASSQPSSEQFF

D: -
V: TRBV6-2/TRBV6-3
size: -
J: TRBJ1-4
DNA: TGTGCCAGCAGCGGGACATACGGCTTCCCAACTAATGAAAAACTGTTTTTT
CDR3: CASSGTYGFPTNEKLFF

D: TRBD2
V: TRBV4-1
size: -
J: TRBJ2-1
DNA: TGCGCCAGCAGCCTGGGACTAGCGTCCTACAATGAGCAGTTCTTC
CDR3: CASSLGLASYNEQFF

D: TRBD1
V: TRBV29-1
size: -
J: TRBJ1-3
DNA: TGCAGCGTAGTTCCGGGACAGGGAGGAAACACCATATATTTT
CDR3: CSVVPGQGGNTIYF

D: -
V: TRBV12-3/TRBV12-4
size: -
J: TRBJ1-1
DNA: TGTGCCAGCAGTTTATCGGGGATTGGAGCTTTCTTT
CDR3: CASSLSGIGAFF

D: -
V: TRBV7-2
size: -
J: TRBJ1-3
DNA: TGTGCCAGCAGCTTAGGAGTATCTGGAAACACCATATATTTT
CDR3: CASSLGVSGNTIYF

D: -
V: TRBV30
size: few
J: TRBJ2-7
DNA: TGTGCCTGGTCCTTGAGCTCCTACGAGCAGTACTTC
CDR3: CAWSLSSYEQYF

D: -
V: TRBV28
size: -
J: TRBJ2-2
DNA: TGTGCCAGCAGTTTCAGTCCGGGGGTATTGAACACCGGGGAGCTGTTTTTT
CDR3: CASSFSPGVLNTGELFF

D: -
V: TRBV27
size: -
J: TRBJ1-2
DNA: TGTGCCAGCAGTTCCCCGGGGAACCGGGATTATGGCTACACCTTC
CDR3: CASSSPGNRDYGYTF

D: -
V: TRBV24-1
size: -
J: TRBJ2-1
DNA: TGTGCCACCAGTGATTTTGCTGGCGGGACAGCCTACAATGAGCAGTTCTTC
CDR3: CATSDFAGGTAYNEQFF

D: TRBD1
V: TRBV25-1
size: -
J: TRBJ1-6
DNA: TGTGCCAGCAGGGCCTCGACAGGGGAGTATCCTTCACCCCTCCACTTT
CDR3: CASRASTGEYPSPLHF

D: -
V: TRBV11-2
size: -
J: TRBJ2-3
DNA: TGTGCCAGCAACCTCGCAGGGGACCCTAGCACAGATACGCAGTATTTT
CDR3: CASNLAGDPSTDTQYF

D: TRBD1
V: TRBV19
size: -
J: TRBJ2-5
DNA: TGTGCCAGTAGTACAGGGACAGGGGAATTGGAGACCCAGTACTTC
CDR3: CASSTGTGELETQYF

D: TRBD2
V: TRBV5-5
size: -
J: TRBJ2-7
DNA: TGTGCCAGCAGCTGGTACACACCGGGACTAAGCTCCTACGAGCAGTACTTC
CDR3: CASSWYTPGLSSYEQYF

D: TRBD1
V: TRBV10-3
size: -
J: TRBJ2-1
DNA: TGTGCCACAAGACAGGGGTACAATGAGCAGTTCTTC
CDR3: CATRQGYNEQFF

D: -
V: TRBV2
size: -
J: TRBJ2-1
DNA: TGTGCCAGCAAAGTTATGGGGCTGAGCTCCTACAATGAGCAGTTCTTC
CDR3: CASKVMGLSSYNEQFF

D: -
V: TRBV7-2
size: -
J: TRBJ2-7
DNA: TGTGCCAGCAGCTTCCCGGGACACACCTACGAGCAGTACTTC
CDR3: CASSFPGHTYEQYF

D: TRBD2
V: TRBV5-5
size: -
J: TRBJ2-5
DNA: TGTGCCAGCAGCTTGGGACTAGCGGGAGAGACCCAGTACTTC
CDR3: CASSLGLAGETQYF

D: -
V: TRBV19
size: few
J: TRBJ1-6
DNA: TGTGCCAGTAGAACCAGGGGATCACCCCTCCACTTT
CDR3: CASRTRGSPLHF

D: TRBD1
V: TRBV2
size: -
J: TRBJ1-3
DNA: TGTGCCAGCAGTGGGGACAGTCCGCTTGGAAACACCATATATTTT
CDR3: CASSGDSPLGNTIYF

D: -
V: TRBV11-2
size: -
J: TRBJ1-4
DNA: TGTGCCAGCAGCTTAGATGAATGGGCCGCGGGCCTCGAAAAACTGTTTTTT
CDR3: CASSLDEWAAGLEKLFF

D: TRBD1
V: TRBV5-6
size: once
J: TRBJ2-7
DNA: TGTGCCAGCAGCGTGGGACAGGGATATTCCTACGAGCAGTACTTC
CDR3: CASSVGQGYSYEQYF

D: TRBD2
V: TRBV27
size: -
J: TRBJ2-7
DNA: TGTGCCAGCAGTCCTTCCGTTAGCGGGGGAGGAGGTATCGAGCAGTACTTC
CDR3: CASSPSVSGGGGIEQYF

D: TRBD1
V: TRBV4-1
size: -
J: TRBJ1-1
DNA: TGCGCCAGCAGCCAATGGGACAGGGGGAACACTGAAGCTTTCTTT
CDR3: CASSQWDRGNTEAFF

D: TRBD1
V: TRBV24-1
size: few
J: TRBJ2-1
DNA: TGTGCCACCAGTGATCCGACAGGGACCTCCTACAATGAGCAGTTCTTC
CDR3: CATSDPTGTSYNEQFF

D: TRBD2
V: TRBV7-2
size: once
J: TRBJ2-1
DNA: TGTGCCAGCAGCTTACGGCCAGCGGGAGGCAACAATGAGCAGTTCTTC
CDR3: CASSLRPAGGNNEQFF

D: -
V: TRBV11-2
size: -
J: TRBJ1-1
DNA: TGTGCCAGCAGCTTAGCCAGGGGAGCTTTCTTT
CDR3: CASSLARGAFF

D: TRBD2
V: TRBV4-3
size: -
J: TRBJ2-3
DNA: TGCGCCAGCAGCCCCGGGGTAGCGGGAAACACAGATACGCAGTATTTT
CDR3: CASSPGVAGNTDTQYF

D: TRBD1
V: TRBV3-1/TRBV3-2
size: -
J: TRBJ1-2
DNA: TGTGCCAGCAGCCCTCAAGGGGGCTTAGATGGCTACACCTTC
CDR3: CASSPQGGLDGYTF

D: TRBD1
V: TRBV11-2
size: -
J: TRBJ1-1
DNA: TGTGCCAGCAGCCTCGACAGGGGGCACGACACTGAAGCTTTCTTT
CDR3: CASSLDRGHDTEAFF

D: -
V: TRBV29-1
size: -
J: TRBJ2-2
DNA: TGCAGCGTTGAAGAAACTAGCTCGTCCCCTGACGGGGAGCTGTTTTTT
CDR3: CSVEETSSSPDGELFF

D: TRBD2
V: TRBV5-4
size: few
J: TRBJ2-2
DNA: TGTGCCAGCACCCGATGGACTAGCGGGAGGGTCGGGACCGGGGAGCTGTTTTTT
CDR3: CASTRWTSGRVGTGELFF

D: TRBD1
V: TRBV11-2
size: -
J: TRBJ2-5
DNA: TGTGCCAGCAGCCCTTTACCGCCTATGACAGGGCAAGAGTCCCAGTACTTC
CDR3: CASSPLPPMTGQESQYF

D: -
V: TRBV18
size: -
J: TRBJ1-1
DNA: TGTGCCAGCTCACCAGATTCTCAGGGGCGCACTGAAGCTTTCTTT
CDR3: CASSPDSQGRTEAFF

D: -
V: TRBV7-9
size: -
J: TRBJ2-1
DNA: TGTGCCAGCAGCCTAAATAAGCGGCCCTACAATGAGCAGTTCTTC
CDR3: CASSLNKRPYNEQFF

D: TRBD1
V: TRBV5-6
size: -
J: TRBJ2-3
DNA: TGTGCCAGCAGCTTCGGACAGGGGACCTATACGCAGTATTTT
CDR3: CASSFGQGTYTQYF

D: -
V: TRBV6-5
size: -
J: TRBJ1-1
DNA: TGTGCCAGCAGTTACTCGTTCGTACTGGCTGAAGCTTTCTTT
CDR3: CASSYSFVLAEAFF

D: -
V: TRBV6-2/TRBV6-3
size: -
J: TRBJ1-1
DNA: TGTGCCAGCAGTCCAACAAGGGGAATCAACACTGAAGCTTTCTTT
CDR3: CASSPTRGINTEAFF